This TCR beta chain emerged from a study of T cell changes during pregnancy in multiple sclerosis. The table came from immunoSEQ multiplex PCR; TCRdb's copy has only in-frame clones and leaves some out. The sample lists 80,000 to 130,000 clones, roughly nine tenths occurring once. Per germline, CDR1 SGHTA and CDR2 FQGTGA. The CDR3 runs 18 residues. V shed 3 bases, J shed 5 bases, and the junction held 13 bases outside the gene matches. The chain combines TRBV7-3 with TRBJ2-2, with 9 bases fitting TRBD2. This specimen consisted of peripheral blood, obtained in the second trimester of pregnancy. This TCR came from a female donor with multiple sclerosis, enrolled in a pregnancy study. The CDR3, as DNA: TGTGCCAGCAGCTTTATGCTCCCGACGAGCGGGGGGACCGGGGAGCTGTTTTTT. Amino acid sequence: CASSFMLPTSGGTGELFF.